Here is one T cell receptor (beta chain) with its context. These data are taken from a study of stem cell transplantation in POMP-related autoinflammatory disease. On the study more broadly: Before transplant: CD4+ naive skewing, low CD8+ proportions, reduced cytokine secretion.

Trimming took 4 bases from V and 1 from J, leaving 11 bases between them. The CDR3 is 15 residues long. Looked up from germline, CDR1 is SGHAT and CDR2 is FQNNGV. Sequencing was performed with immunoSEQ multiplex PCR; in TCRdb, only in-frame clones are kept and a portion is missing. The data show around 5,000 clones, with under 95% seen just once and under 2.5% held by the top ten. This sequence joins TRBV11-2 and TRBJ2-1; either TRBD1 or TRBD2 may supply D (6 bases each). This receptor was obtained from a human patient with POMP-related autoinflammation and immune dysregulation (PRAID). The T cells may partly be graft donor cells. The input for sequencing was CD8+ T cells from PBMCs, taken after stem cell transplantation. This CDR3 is CASSSGGGSYNEQFF. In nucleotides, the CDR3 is TGTGCCAGCAGCTCCGGAGGGGGATCCTACAATGAGCAGTTCTTC.